This record covers a single T cell receptor (beta chain). Its antigen is undetermined. Donors likely had unrecorded immune exposures despite being nominally healthy when sampled. This CDR3 spans 17 amino acids. In germline, CDR1 is SGHVS, CDR2 FQNEAQ. The V and J ends lost 1 base and 2 bases respectively, with 17 bases between them. The source of the sample is a study of cytomegalovirus exposure and HLA in healthy donors. Turning to the study itself: Approximately 200 million T cells yielded 90 million to 130 million unique TCR beta sequences in earlier analysis. Around 81% of 398 genotyped donors fell in the Caucasian-associated ancestry cluster. Study results and caveats: Under in vitro conditions, a few CMV-associated chains were confirmed as specific for CMV antigens.

The PCR was carried out with 60 Vbeta primers and 13 Jbeta primers. The repertoire was sequenced with immunoSEQ multiplex PCR; TCRdb's copy has only in-frame clones and lacks some. The data show about 160,000 clones, roughly four fifths seen once. The TCR originated in a woman between 35 and 50 years old in good health and CMV-seronegative. The rearrangement joins TRBV7-8 to TRBJ2-5, with D tentatively TRBD1 (6 bases). Sample: PBMCs. The CDR3 protein is CASSLGSPTGPQETQYF. In DNA, the CDR3 is TGTGCCAGCAGCTTAGGGTCTCCGACAGGACCACAAGAGACCCAGTACTTC.